This T cell receptor (beta chain) is drawn from a study of response to subunit inactivated influenza vaccine. The CDR3 has 15 amino acids. Trimming left V 4 bases short and J 9 bases short, with 18 bases between. TCRdb passed the RT-PCR reads through MiXCR, listing each CDR3 protein once. Seen here are around 150,000 distinct CDR3 sequences, about a tenth observed once, and the top ten hold 12%. The material was non-naive T cells sorted from PBMCs, obtained about 40 days after vaccination. The rearrangement links TRBV12-3 or TRBV12-4 to TRBJ2-2; D perhaps matches TRBD1 (6 bases). This sequence was found in a man between 45 and 60 years old who received an inactivated influenza vaccine. The CDR3 loop reads CASSSTTQGARELFF. The CDR3 DNA reads as TGTGCCAGCAGTTCGACAACACAGGGTGCCAGGGAGCTGTTTTTT.